This T cell receptor (beta chain) appears in the sequencing data of a study of breast tumors, draining lymph nodes, adjacent tissues. Study conclusions and caveats: Tumor repertoires ranked between lymph nodes and nontumor tissue in diversity, with V and J gene preferences. Findings are consistent with lymph node origin and intratumoral expansion of most tumor T cells. The lymph node origin of tumor T cells was framed as consistent with a hypothesis, not demonstrated.

Germline V gene data show CDR1 as GTSNPN and CDR2 as SVGIG (reference sequence). V shed 5 bases and J 6 bases; nucleotides not matched to a gene: 11. The CDR3 length is 15 residues. TCRdb reanalysed the multiplex PCR reads using MiXCR and keeps one entry per CDR3 protein. The sample carries tens of thousands of distinct CDR3 sequences, about 23% recorded once. Regarding this clonotype: Its target is unknown.

Sequencing was performed on breast tumor tissue. The chain combines TRBV30 with TRBJ1-4; 8 positions match TRBD1. The receptor's source is a female donor with breast cancer. Some clones in this sample may be carry-over from other donors' samples. The CDR3 region is CAWGYRGRGDEKLFF. Here the CDR3 DNA reads TGTGCCTGGGGATACAGGGGGAGAGGAGATGAAAAACTGTTTTTT. Full variable domain (remainder filled in from reference TRBV30 and TRBJ1-4): SQTIHQWPATLVQPVGSPLSLECTVEGTSNPNLYWYRQAAGRGLQLLFYSVGIGQISSEVPQNLSASRPQDRQFILSSKKLLLSDSGFYLCAWGYRGRGDEKLFFGSGTQLSVL.